Presented here are 5 T cell receptor beta chains from one specimen sequenced in a study of somatic mutations in cytotoxic T cells in rheumatoid arthritis. Method: immunoSEQ multiplex PCR; TCRdb's copy keeps in-frame clones and lacks some. This table has about 18,000 clones, roughly 70% appearing once. The source material was CD8+ T cells sorted from blood. The receptors come from a man between 60 and 75 years old in good health.

CDR3 residues: CASSQHSETGIPGANVLTF. For the CDR3, the DNA is TGCGCCAGCAGCCAACATAGTGAGACAGGGATACCTGGGGCCAACGTCCTGACTTTC. The genes are TRBV4-3 and TRBJ2-6; 7 nucleotides align to TRBD1. V shed 2 bases, J shed 2 bases, and the junction held 12 bases outside the gene matches. The CDR3 extends over 19 amino acids. CDR1 LGHNA and CDR2 YSLEER come from the germline V gene.

The V and J genes are TRBV4-1 and TRBJ2-2; D is perhaps TRBD2 (7 bases). The V and J ends lost 2 bases and 0 bases respectively, with 16 bases between them. Germline V lookup: CDR1 MGHRA, CDR2 YSYEKL. This CDR3 spans 18 amino acids. This CDR3 reads CASSQIAGGGPNTGELFF. The CDR3 DNA is TGCGCCAGCAGCCAAATAGCGGGTGGGGGGCCGAACACCGGGGAGCTGTTTTTT.

This clone was recorded once. This chain links TRBV19 with TRBJ2-5; 7 nucleotides line up with TRBD1. CDR1 LNHDA and CDR2 SQIVND come from the germline V gene (reference sequence). Trimming took 6 bases from V and 5 from J; bases not matched to a gene: 12. This CDR3 spans 15 amino acids. In nucleotides, the CDR3 is TGTGCCAGTAGCACAACCGGGACAGAGGGCGAGACCCAGTACTTC. Translating gives CASSTTGTEGETQYF.

The V gene is TRBV9, the J gene TRBJ2-7, with 7 nucleotides matching TRBD2. This CDR3 is 16 amino acids long. The J segment lost 3 bases and the V segment lost 5 bases, leaving 14 bases of the junction unmatched. Germline V CDR1 and CDR2: SGDLS, YYNGEE. The CDR3 DNA reads as TGTGCCAGCAGTAAAGAGGGGAGGGACGGCGGCTACGAGCAGTACTTC. Its translation is CASSKEGRDGGYEQYF.

Note on this clone: The sample holds other DNA sequences that translate to the same CDR3. The rearrangement links TRBV11-2 to TRBJ2-7; D not certain. Germline assignment: CDR1 SGHAT and CDR2 FQNNGV. The CDR3 has 14 residues. The V end was cut by 0 bases, the J end by 2 bases, with 8 bases between. The chain's CDR3 is CASSLDPGPYEQYF. The CDR3 DNA reads TGTGCCAGCAGCTTAGATCCAGGCCCCTACGAGCAGTACTTC.